A selection of T cell receptor beta chains follows, all from one sample in a study of PD-1 blockade in classical Hodgkin lymphoma. TCRdb's copy holds only in-frame clones and misses some; the assay was immunoSEQ multiplex PCR. The sample consists of roughly 64,000 clones, less than 95% of them appearing once. The source material was peripheral blood mononuclear cells (PBMCs), sampled before the fourth cycle of nivolumab. The receptor source for this set is a human donor with classical Hodgkin lymphoma. The CDR3 runs from the conserved cysteine through the conserved F or W. The D gene is left open where the match is weak. The size field is filled for only some rows; it gives once, few, many or a size class.

V gene,J gene,clone size,D gene,CDR3 DNA,CDR3 protein
TRBV30,TRBJ2-3,NA,NA,TGTGCCTGGAGTATCCCTCTACAATGGGGGGCAGATACGCAGTATTTT,CAWSIPLQWGADTQYF
TRBV27,TRBJ2-7,once,NA,TGTGCCAGCAGTTTCACTGGGCCGACCTACGAGCAGTACTTC,CASSFTGPTYEQYF
TRBV27,TRBJ2-3,NA,NA,TGTGCCAGCAGTGAATCCCCGTCGGGCACAGATACGCAGTATTTT,CASSESPSGTDTQYF
TRBV5-4,TRBJ2-7,NA,NA,TGTGCCAGCAGCTTGGGAGCCGAGCAGTACTTC,CASSLGAEQYF
TRBV5-3,TRBJ2-1,NA,NA,TGTGCCAGCACCCTAGCGGACAGGTACAATGAGCAGTTCTTC,CASTLADRYNEQFF
TRBV5-1,TRBJ2-3,NA,NA,TGCGCCAGCAGCTCGGCCGGGGGTGTCACAGATACGCAGTATTTT,CASSSAGGVTDTQYF
TRBV30,TRBJ1-4,NA,NA,TGTGCCTGGAGTGAGGGGACATGGGCTGAAAAACTGTTTTTT,CAWSEGTWAEKLFF
TRBV28,TRBJ1-5,NA,TRBD1,TGTGCCACAGGGGGGTGGGAAGGCAATCAGCCCCAGCATTTT,CATGGWEGNQPQHF
TRBV29-1,TRBJ2-2,NA,NA,TGCAGCTTCAAAGGGGTAGGGGTGGACACCGGGGAGCTGTTTTTT,CSFKGVGVDTGELFF
TRBV6-1,TRBJ1-2,NA,NA,TGTGCCAGCAGTGCTGAAGCTAACTATGGCTACACCTTC,CASSAEANYGYTF
TRBV7-6,TRBJ2-5,NA,NA,TGTGCCAGCAGCCCGAGACTAGACAGGGTGAAGGGAGAGACCCAGTACTTC,CASSPRLDRVKGETQYF
TRBV6-5,TRBJ1-3,NA,NA,TGTGCCAGCAGTCAAACCGGGACGCGAGGAAACACCATATATTTT,CASSQTGTRGNTIYF
TRBV30,TRBJ1-2,NA,NA,TGTGCCTGGAGGTCTGGTCGAGCGTCTCAACCCGCCAATTATGGCTACACCTTC,CAWRSGRASQPANYGYTF
TRBV6-1,TRBJ2-1,NA,NA,TGTGCCAGCAGTGAAACTGGCCTACCATACAATGAGCAGTTCTTC,CASSETGLPYNEQFF
TRBV7-2,TRBJ2-6,NA,NA,TGTGCCAGCAGCTCCACACGGCAATCTGGGGCCAACGTCCTGACTTTC,CASSSTRQSGANVLTF
TRBV19,TRBJ2-5,NA,NA,TGTGCCAGTAGTATACCGTCCCTGGGGGAGACCCAGTACTTC,CASSIPSLGETQYF
TRBV27,TRBJ1-1,NA,TRBD1,TGTGCCAGCAGTTACACCTACAGGGGATGGAACACTGAAGCTTTCTTT,CASSYTYRGWNTEAFF
TRBV5-4,TRBJ2-1,NA,TRBD1,TGTGCCAGCACCAGGACAGGGATCTACAATGAGCAGTTCTTC,CASTRTGIYNEQFF
TRBV28,TRBJ1-3,few,NA,TGTGCCAGCACACCTGGGATGCTTCGAAACACCATATATTTT,CASTPGMLRNTIYF
TRBV11-3,TRBJ2-1,NA,NA,TGTGCCAGCAGCTTCGCTAGGGGCAGGGACAATGAGCAGTTCTTC,CASSFARGRDNEQFF